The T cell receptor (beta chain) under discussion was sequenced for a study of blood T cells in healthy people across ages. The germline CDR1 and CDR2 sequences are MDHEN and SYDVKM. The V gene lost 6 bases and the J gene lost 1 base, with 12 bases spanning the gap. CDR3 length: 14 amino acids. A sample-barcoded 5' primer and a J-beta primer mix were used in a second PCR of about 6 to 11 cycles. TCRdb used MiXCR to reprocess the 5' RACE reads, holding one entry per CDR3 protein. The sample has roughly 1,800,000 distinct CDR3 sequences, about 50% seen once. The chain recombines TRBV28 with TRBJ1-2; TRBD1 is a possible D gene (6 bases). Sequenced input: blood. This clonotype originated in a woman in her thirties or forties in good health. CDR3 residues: CASRLDSFNYGYTF. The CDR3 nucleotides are TGTGCCAGCAGGCTGGACAGTTTTAACTATGGCTACACCTTC.